This T cell receptor beta chain appears in the sequencing data of a study of OX40 agonist ivuxolimab in advanced cancers. Profiling relied on immunoSEQ multiplex PCR, and the TCRdb table lists in-frame clones only, not all of them. This sample has about 51,000 clones, with 84% found just once. The CDR3 is made up of 15 amino acids. Germline V gene lookup returns CDR1 MNHNS and CDR2 SASEGT. The V segment lost 5 bases and the J segment 7 bases; nucleotides outside the gene matches: 12. This clone was recorded once. The genes are TRBV6-1 and TRBJ1-2, with 8 bases identical to TRBD1. The sequence was obtained from an adult with an advanced solid tumor such as melanoma, head and neck, liver or kidney cancer. Sequencing was performed on CD4+ or CD8+ T cells sorted from blood, taken in a trial of the OX40 agonist ivuxolimab. The CDR3 sequence is CASSPQGFRGPGYTF. Here the CDR3 DNA reads TGTGCCAGCAGTCCCCAGGGGTTCAGGGGGCCTGGCTACACCTTC.